This passage covers 21 T cell receptor beta chains from one sample sequenced in a study of control samples from healthy donors and cancer patients (dated by TCRdb to 2020 to 2022). The library was made by the immunoSEQ multiplex PCR assay. The source is immuneACCESS, and TCRdb retained only in-frame sequences with V and J called. Part of the clones is not carried over; for the studies checked, unresolved V genes explain less than half of this, and the remainder is unexplained. The sample includes 100,000 or so clones, with approximately 90% observed a single time. About 8% of the sample comes from the top ten. The sequencing sample was made of blood. The receptor set was obtained from a man aged 30 to 39 in good health.

The chain links TRBV21-1 to TRBJ2-3; the table's TRBD2 call for D was not verified on the DNA. TRBV21-1 is a known pseudogene. The CDR3 totals 18 residues. CDR3 coding DNA: TGTGCCAGCAGCCCCCATGGACTAGCGGGAGGGCCCGCAGATACGCAGTATTTT. It specifies CASSPHGLAGGPADTQYF.

J is TRBJ2-5 and V is TRBV2; 7 bases map to TRBD1. CDR1 and CDR2 from the germline V gene are SNHLY and FYNNEI. The CDR3 totals 15 residues. V trimming: 4 bases; J trimming: 2 bases; junction bases outside the gene matches: 7. The CDR3 here is CASSGQGRGQETQYF. The CDR3 DNA is TGTGCCAGCAGTGGACAGGGAAGGGGGCAAGAGACCCAGTACTTC.

The rearrangement uses TRBV7-2 and TRBJ1-1; TRBD1 might be the D (6 bases). This CDR3 has 15 amino acids. Trimming shortened V by 0 bases and J by 3 bases, and 11 bases separated the two germline ends. Germline V lookup: CDR1 SGHTA, CDR2 FQGNSA. The CDR3 region has the DNA TGTGCCAGCAGCTTAGCGGCAGGGGAGGACACTGAAGCTTTCTTT. Amino acids: CASSLAAGEDTEAFF.

The V and J genes are TRBV28 and TRBJ1-1, with TRBD1 matching 9 bases. CDR1 is MDHEN and CDR2 is SYDVKM in the germline V gene. The CDR3 has 14 residues. After removal of 6 bases from V and 4 bases from J, the junction contained 6 bases not matched to a gene. CDR3 sequence (DNA): TGTGCCAGCAGCACAGGGGGCGCGGGCACTGAAGCTTTCTTT. It specifies CASSTGGAGTEAFF. Using reference TRBV28 and TRBJ1-1 for the parts outside the CDR3, the full variable domain is DVKVTQSSRYLVKRTGEKVFLECVQDMDHENMFWYRQDPGLGLRLIYFSYDVKMKEKGDIPEGYSVSREKKERFSLILESASTNQTSMYLCASSTGGAGTEAFFGQGTRLTVV.

The rearrangement joins TRBV2 to TRBJ1-6, with D possibly matching TRBD1 (5 bases). The CDR3 is made up of 13 amino acids. V gave up 7 bases and J gave up 7 bases, with 11 bases separating them. Germline V CDR1 and CDR2: SNHLY, FYNNEI. The CDR3 reads CASNEGWNSPLHF. In nucleotides, the CDR3 is TGTGCCAGCAATGAGGGGTGGAATTCACCCCTCCACTTT.

The DNA for the CDR3 is TGTGCCAGCAGCTCACAGGGAACGGGCAATCAGCCCCAGCATTTT. It yields the protein CASSSQGTGNQPQHF. The chain carries TRBV7-9 and TRBJ1-5, with TRBD1 as a possible D gene (6 bases). The V gene lost 4 bases and the J gene lost 2 bases, with 12 bases spanning the gap. This CDR3 is built from 15 residues. Germline V CDR1 and CDR2: SEHNR, FQNEAQ (reference sequence).

The gene calls are TRBV5-1 and TRBJ2-5; maybe TRBD1 (6 bases). Trimming removed 4 bases at V and 5 bases at J, with 12 bases between. The CDR3 has 13 amino acids. Germline V gene sequence: CDR1 SGHRS, CDR2 YFSETQ. In DNA, the CDR3 is TGCGCCAGCAGCAGACAGGATAAGGAGACCCAGTACTTC. The encoded protein is CASSRQDKETQYF. The complete variable domain, with remaining parts taken from reference TRBV5-1 and TRBJ2-5, reads KAGVTQTPRYLIKTRGQQVTLSCSPISGHRSVSWYQQTPGQGLQFLFEYFSETQRNKGNFPGRFSGRQFSNSRSEMNVSTLELGDSALYLCASSRQDKETQYFGPGTRLLVL.

This chain joins TRBV28 and TRBJ2-7, with D uncertain. V shed 5 bases and J shed 2 bases, with 13 bases lying between them. The CDR3 length is 14 residues. Germline CDR1 and CDR2: MDHEN and SYDVKM. The CDR3 sequence is CASSQPLPPYEQYF. CDR3 nucleotides: TGTGCCAGCAGTCAACCTCTTCCTCCCTACGAGCAGTACTTC.

The chain joins TRBV10-3 to TRBJ2-2, with a tentative D call TRBD2 (6 bases). Germline assignment: CDR1 ENHRY and CDR2 SYGVKD. Trimming left V 10 bases short and J 5 bases short, with 8 bases between. CDR3 length: 11 residues. The CDR3 region has the DNA TGTGCCACCGCGGGGACCGGGGAGCTGTTTTTT. Translated: CATAGTGELFF.

This rearrangement joins TRBV30 to TRBJ2-7; D possibly matches TRBD1 or TRBD2 (6 bases each). The CDR3 contains 14 residues. V was trimmed by 4 bases and J by 6 bases, leaving 19 bases between them. Germline V CDR1 and CDR2: GTSNPN, SVGIG (reference sequence). CDR3 region: CAWTDPGAPIEQYV. Written as DNA, the CDR3 is TGTGCCTGGACTGACCCGGGGGCTCCCATCGAGCAGTACGTC.

The chain joins TRBV20-1 to TRBJ2-3; D is ambiguous. Germline V gene lookup returns CDR1 DFQATT and CDR2 SNEGSKA (reference sequence). Trimming removed 3 bases from V and 1 base from J, with 8 bases in between. This CDR3 spans 13 amino acids. The CDR3 loop is CSASPSGTDTQYF. As DNA, the CDR3 is TGCAGTGCTAGTCCCAGCGGCACAGATACGCAGTATTTT.

This chain joins TRBV4-1 and TRBJ2-3; D not resolved. The CDR3 is 15 amino acids. The ends were cut back, 1 base at V and 2 bases at J, with 10 bases in the middle. Germline V gene data show CDR1 as MGHRA and CDR2 as YSYEKL. The CDR3 loop is CASSQAPGHTDTQYF. The CDR3 DNA sequence: TGCGCCAGCAGCCAAGCCCCGGGCCACACAGATACGCAGTATTTT.

The chain carries TRBV2 and TRBJ1-1; TRBD1 agrees at 10 bases. The CDR3 extends over 13 amino acids. J was trimmed by 7 bases and V by 8 bases; bases with no gene match: 7. The V gene's germline CDR1 is SNHLY and CDR2 FYNNEI. The CDR3 here is CASSSGQGIEAFF. The CDR3 coding sequence is TGTGCCAGCTCCTCGGGACAGGGGATTGAAGCTTTCTTT.

The chain joins TRBV7-8 to TRBJ2-7; TRBD2 agrees at 11 bases. Germline V CDR1 and CDR2: SGHVS, FQNEAQ. This CDR3 region has 15 residues. V lost 5 bases and J lost 0; bases outside the gene matches: 3. The CDR3 sequence is CASSVSGRASYEQYF. The CDR3 nucleotides are TGTGCCAGCAGCGTTAGCGGGAGGGCCTCCTACGAGCAGTACTTC. Based on the CDR3 plus reference TRBV7-8 and TRBJ2-7, the full variable domain is GAGVSQSPRYKVAKRGQDVALRCDPISGHVSLFWYQQALGQGPEFLTYFQNEAQLDKSGLPSDRFFAERPEGSVSTLKIQRTQQEDSAVYLCASSVSGRASYEQYFGPGTRLTVT.

The chain recombines TRBV3-1 (or the pseudogene TRBV3-2) with TRBJ2-6; D is ambiguous. This CDR3 comprises 14 residues. Trimming removed 2 bases at V and 2 bases at J, with 4 bases between. Germline V gene sequence: CDR1 LGHDT, CDR2 YNNKEL (reference sequence). The CDR3 DNA reads as TGTGCCAGCAGCCAACAGACTGGGGCCAACGTCCTGACTTTC. Encoded protein: CASSQQTGANVLTF.

This chain links TRBV27 with TRBJ1-1; no firm D call. Germline assignment: CDR1 MNHEY and CDR2 SMNVEV (reference sequence). The V and J ends lost 2 bases and 5 bases respectively, with 15 bases between them. The CDR3 is made up of 15 amino acids. As DNA, the CDR3 is TGTGCCAGCAGTTTACTCCAGAGGCTGGGAACTGAAGCTTTCTTT. Protein sequence: CASSLLQRLGTEAFF.

There are a few counts of this clone. The chain has TRBV4-2 and TRBJ2-1; 7 nucleotides align to TRBD2. V shed 3 bases, J shed 7 bases, and the junction held 6 bases outside the gene matches. The CDR3 is made up of 14 amino acids. CDR1 LGHNA and CDR2 YNFKEQ come from the germline V gene. The CDR3 here is CASSQRAGVNEQFF. Here the CDR3 DNA reads TGTGCCAGCAGCCAGAGGGCGGGAGTAAATGAGCAGTTCTTC.

In this sample, this clone turned up once. The chain links TRBV6-2 or TRBV6-3 to TRBJ2-5; D perhaps matches TRBD1 (6 bases). The CDR3 has 15 amino acids. CDR1 MNHEY and CDR2 SVGEGT come from the germline V gene. The V end lost 5 bases, the J end lost 5 bases, and 18 bases lay between the germline ends. CDR3 sequence reads: CASSTFQGKSETQYF. CDR3 nucleotide sequence: TGTGCCAGCAGTACGTTCCAGGGGAAGTCGGAGACCCAGTACTTC.

The V gene is TRBV7-9, the J gene TRBJ2-3; TRBD1 matches 7 bases. J gave up 0 bases and V 6 bases, and 9 bases lay outside the gene matches. The CDR3 sequence is 16 residues long. Germline lookup yields CDR1 SEHNR and CDR2 FQNEAQ (reference sequence). The CDR3 loop is CASSKMTGSSTDTQYF. CDR3 DNA: TGTGCCAGCAGTAAGATGACAGGGTCTAGCACAGATACGCAGTATTTT.

V is TRBV28 and J is TRBJ2-7, with 9 bases identical to TRBD2. The J segment lost 3 bases and the V segment lost 6 bases, leaving 6 bases of the junction unmatched. This CDR3 is 14 amino acids long. Per germline, CDR1 MDHEN and CDR2 SYDVKM. The CDR3 is CASRDSGSHYEQYF. The CDR3 nucleotides are TGTGCCAGCAGGGATAGCGGGAGTCACTACGAGCAGTACTTC.

This clone is a singleton in its sample. The V gene is TRBV10-1, the J gene TRBJ2-1, with D possibly called TRBD1 or TRBD2 (6 bases each). The germline CDR1 and CDR2 sequences are WNHNN and SYGVQD (reference sequence). V gave up 5 bases and J gave up 7 bases, with 18 bases separating them. CDR3 length: 15 residues. The CDR3 region is CASSPRGRPQNEQFF. DNA for the CDR3: TGCGCCAGCAGTCCGAGGGGGAGGCCCCAAAATGAGCAGTTCTTC.